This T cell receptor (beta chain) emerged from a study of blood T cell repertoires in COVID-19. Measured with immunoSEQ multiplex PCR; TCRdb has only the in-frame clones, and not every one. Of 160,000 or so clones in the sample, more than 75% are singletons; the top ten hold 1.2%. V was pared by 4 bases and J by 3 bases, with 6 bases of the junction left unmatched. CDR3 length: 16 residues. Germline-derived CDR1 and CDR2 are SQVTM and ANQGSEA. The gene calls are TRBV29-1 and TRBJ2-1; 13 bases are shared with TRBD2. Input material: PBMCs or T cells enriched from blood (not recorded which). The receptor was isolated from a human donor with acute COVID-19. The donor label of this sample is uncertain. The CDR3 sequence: CSVAPRTSGGYNEQFF. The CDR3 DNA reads TGCAGCGTTGCCCCCCGGACTAGCGGGGGCTACAATGAGCAGTTCTTC.